The 27 T cell receptor beta chains presented below share a single source sample, sequenced in a study of neoadjuvant anti-PD-1 for oral cavity cancer. TCRdb's table, derived via immunoSEQ multiplex PCR, lists solely in-frame clones and lacks some. The table has about 12,000 clones, less than 80% seen once. Stated time point: after neoadjuvant nivolumab, at surgical resection. Sequences were derived from PBMCs, sampled after nivolumab (anti-PD-1) treatment. The receptor source for this set is a person aged 35 to 85 with oral cavity squamous cell carcinoma.

This sequence joins TRBV7-6 and TRBJ1-3, with D uncertain. This CDR3 spans 16 amino acids. V dropped 0 bases and J dropped 0 bases, with 9 bases sitting between them. Germline assignment: CDR1 SGHVS and CDR2 FNYEAQ. Written as DNA, the CDR3 is TGTGCCAGCAGCTTAGCGGACCCCGACTCTGGAAACACCATATATTTT. Encoded protein: CASSLADPDSGNTIYF.

CDR3 nucleotides: TGCGCCAGCAGCAAAACAGGGGGCGCCGGAAACATTCAGTACTTC. Translated: CASSKTGGAGNIQYF. The chain carries TRBV5-1 and TRBJ2-4; 9 bases line up with TRBD1. This CDR3 is built from 15 residues. The V segment lost 4 bases and the J segment 6 bases; nucleotides outside the gene matches: 8. The germline gives CDR1 SGHRS, CDR2 YFSETQ.

V is TRBV7-8 and J is TRBJ1-6, with D perhaps matching TRBD1 (5 bases). V was pared by 6 bases and J by 10 bases, with 22 bases between. Germline loops: CDR1 SGHVS, CDR2 FQNEAQ. CDR3 length: 16 residues. CDR3 DNA sequence: TGTGCCAGCAGACCCGGGGGGAGGACCAGATACTCACCCCTCCACTTT. Encoded protein: CASRPGGRTRYSPLHF.

This clone was picked up a small number of times. Within the sample, other DNA sequences also encode this same CDR3. DNA for the CDR3: TGTGCCTGGAGTTTACAGGGGAACACTGAAGCTTTCTTT. It specifies CAWSLQGNTEAFF. The chain recombines TRBV30 with TRBJ1-1; TRBD1 is a possible D gene (6 bases). Looked up from germline, CDR1 is GTSNPN and CDR2 is SVGIG (reference sequence). The CDR3 runs 13 residues. V shed 2 bases and J shed 1 base, with 8 bases lying between them.

Only a few counts were recorded for this clone. The J gene is TRBJ2-1, the V gene TRBV28, with D perhaps given as TRBD1 or TRBD2 (5 bases each). Germline lookup yields CDR1 MDHEN and CDR2 SYDVKM. This CDR3 is built from 16 residues. V was clipped by 3 bases and J by 2 bases, with 14 bases between them. In DNA, the CDR3 is TGTGCCAGCAGTTTGCCCCCGGGGACCACCTACAATGAGCAGTTCTTC. It is translated as CASSLPPGTTYNEQFF.

This clone was counted only a few times. The rearrangement links TRBV28 to TRBJ2-1; D is possibly TRBD2 (6 bases). This CDR3 has 15 residues. CDR1 is MDHEN and CDR2 is SYDVKM in the germline V gene. V was trimmed by 3 bases and J by 3 bases, leaving 12 bases between them. CDR3 amino acids: CASSFLAALYNEQFF. The CDR3 region has the DNA TGTGCCAGCAGTTTTTTAGCGGCCCTCTACAATGAGCAGTTCTTC.

The V gene is TRBV27, the J gene TRBJ1-1, with D uncertain. The CDR3 extends over 14 amino acids. CDR1 and CDR2 (germline): MNHEY, SMNVEV (reference sequence). Trimming removed 5 bases from V and 2 bases from J, with 12 bases in between. As DNA, the CDR3 is TGTGCCAGCAGTCCCCGGGCAGACAACACTGAAGCTTTCTTT. Translation gives CASSPRADNTEAFF.

This clone was seen a handful of times. The rearrangement links TRBV27 to TRBJ2-7; D is uncertain. The CDR3 is 12 amino acids. Per germline, CDR1 MNHEY and CDR2 SMNVEV (reference sequence). Trimming pared 8 bases from V and 7 bases from J, leaving 15 bases between. CDR3 sequence: CASGKVMGEQYF. The CDR3 DNA follows: TGTGCCAGCGGGAAGGTTATGGGAGAGCAGTACTTC.

The chain combines TRBV4-1 with TRBJ2-2; 8 nucleotides line up with TRBD1. CDR1 and CDR2 (germline): MGHRA, YSYEKL. CDR3 length equals 16 residues. V gave up 1 base and J gave up 8 bases; unmatched junction bases: 9. The chain's CDR3 is CASSQVRQGARGELFF. The CDR3 coding sequence is TGCGCCAGCAGCCAAGTACGTCAGGGGGCCCGGGGGGAGCTGTTTTTT.

V is TRBV10-3 and J is TRBJ2-3, with D tentatively TRBD2 (7 bases). The CDR3 covers 19 residues. Trimming removed 0 bases from V and 3 bases from J, with 22 bases in between. CDR1 and CDR2 (germline): ENHRY, SYGVKD. The CDR3 region is CAISESGRGTMLRTDTQYF. CDR3 DNA sequence: TGTGCCATCAGTGAGTCGGGTAGGGGGACTATGCTTAGGACAGATACGCAGTATTTT.

This clone was seen only a few times. This rearrangement joins TRBV10-3 to TRBJ1-3, with D possibly matching TRBD1 (6 bases). This CDR3 spans 13 amino acids. The V end lost 6 bases, the J end lost 3 bases, and 9 bases lay between the germline ends. The germline CDR1 and CDR2 sequences are ENHRY and SYGVKD. The CDR3 nucleotides read TGTGCCATCAGCCAGGGGCTTGGAAACACCATATATTTT. As protein: CAISQGLGNTIYF.

The chain is built from TRBV5-6 and TRBJ1-2; a possible D gene is TRBD1 (5 bases). The germline gives CDR1 SGHDT, CDR2 YYEEEE. V lost 3 bases to trimming and J lost 6 bases, with 15 bases between them. This CDR3 has 14 residues. The CDR3 nucleotides read TGTGCCAGCAGCTGGGGGGATGGAGTTAATGGCTACACCTTC. Its translation: CASSWGDGVNGYTF.

The chain uses TRBV27 and TRBJ2-5, with TRBD2 matching over 7 bases. Germline V CDR1 and CDR2: MNHEY, SMNVEV (reference sequence). The CDR3 length is 14 residues. Trimming removed 3 bases from V and 7 bases from J; junction bases left unmatched: 8. The CDR3 coding sequence is TGTGCCAGCAGTTTGGGTCGGAGGGAGGGGACCCAGTACTTC. It encodes CASSLGRREGTQYF.

The chain recombines TRBV10-3 with TRBJ1-1; 8 nucleotides line up with TRBD1. V lost 10 bases to trimming and J lost 1 base; unmatched junction nucleotides: 11. This CDR3 region has 15 residues. The V gene's germline CDR1 is ENHRY and CDR2 SYGVKD. The CDR3, as DNA: TGTGCCACCAAGACAGGGGAGGGTGCGAACACTGAAGCTTTCTTT. It translates to CATKTGEGANTEAFF.

The chain joins TRBV5-1 to TRBJ2-1; a weak D match, TRBD1 (6 bases). Trimming stripped 4 bases from V and 1 base from J, with 12 bases between. This CDR3 is 15 amino acids long. Germline V lookup: CDR1 SGHRS, CDR2 YFSETQ. CDR3 DNA: TGCGCCAGCAGCATTGGACAGAGTTCCTACAATGAGCAGTTCTTC. Protein: CASSIGQSSYNEQFF.

The chain joins TRBV6-5 to TRBJ1-1; D is unclear. Germline values: CDR1 MNHEY, CDR2 SVGAGI. The CDR3 totals 14 residues. V was shortened by 0 bases and J by 4 bases, with 9 bases between the two germline ends. CDR3 bases: TGTGCCAGCAGTTACTCAGGGATCGGCACTGAAGCTTTCTTT. As protein: CASSYSGIGTEAFF.

The chain carries TRBV5-5 and TRBJ1-1; 11 positions match TRBD1. Trimming at V came to 4 bases and at J to 10 bases, leaving 6 bases not matched to a gene. Germline V gene sequence: CDR1 SGHKS, CDR2 YYEKEE (reference sequence). The CDR3 has 13 amino acids. CDR3 protein: CASSRTGGGSAFF. As DNA, the CDR3 is TGTGCCAGCAGCCGGACAGGGGGCGGTTCAGCTTTCTTT.

This clone was observed a handful of times. The chain couples TRBV2 to TRBJ2-2; 11 bases agree with TRBD1. After removal of 6 bases from V and 4 bases from J, the junction contained 1 base not matched to a gene. Germline values: CDR1 SNHLY, CDR2 FYNNEI. The CDR3 covers 14 residues. CDR3 residues: CASSGQGATGELFF. CDR3 coding DNA: TGTGCCAGCAGCGGACAGGGGGCCACCGGGGAGCTGTTTTTT.

J is TRBJ2-1 and V is TRBV11-2, with 8 bases matching TRBD2. Trimming took 5 bases from V and 8 from J; bases not matched to a gene: 11. CDR3 length: 15 residues. Per germline, CDR1 SGHAT and CDR2 FQNNGV. The CDR3 sequence is CASSPRTSFFDEQFF. CDR3 bases: TGTGCCAGCAGCCCGCGGACTAGCTTTTTTGATGAGCAGTTCTTC.

The chain is built from TRBV9 and TRBJ2-1; 10 bases match TRBD2. V gave up 4 bases and J gave up 4 bases; unmatched junction bases: 5. This CDR3 comprises 15 residues. CDR1 is SGDLS and CDR2 is YYNGEE in the germline V gene. CDR3 sequence: CASSPRAGGYNEQFF. The CDR3 nucleotides are TGTGCCAGCAGCCCCCGAGCGGGGGGGTACAATGAGCAGTTCTTC.

V usage is TRBV7-8 and J usage is TRBJ2-7; tentatively, D is TRBD2 (7 bases). Germline-derived CDR1 and CDR2 are SGHVS and FQNEAQ. Trimming took off 2 bases at V and 4 bases at J, with 12 bases between the two ends. This CDR3 contains 14 residues. DNA of the CDR3: TGTGCCAGCAGCTTAACGGGGGGCCGGTACGAGCAGTACTTC. This encodes CASSLTGGRYEQYF.

This clone was counted a few times. The genes are TRBV18 and TRBJ2-7, with a possible D match to TRBD2 (7 bases). The CDR3 is 18 residues long. Germline V lookup: CDR1 KGHSH, CDR2 LQKENI. V was clipped by 3 bases and J by 0 bases, with 21 bases between them. CDR3 sequence reads: CASSPAPSGRGLSYEQYF. For the CDR3, the DNA is TGTGCCAGCTCACCGGCGCCTTCGGGGCGGGGGCTCTCCTACGAGCAGTACTTC.

V and J are TRBV11-2 and TRBJ2-3; D may be TRBD2 (6 bases). The length of the CDR3 is 17 residues. Trimming removed 5 bases at V and 0 bases at J, with 18 bases between. Germline V gene data show CDR1 as SGHAT and CDR2 as FQNNGV. The CDR3 is CASSPFFGSGSTDTQYF. The DNA of the CDR3 is TGTGCCAGCAGCCCCTTCTTTGGTAGCGGTAGCACAGATACGCAGTATTTT. Supplemented by reference TRBV11-2 and TRBJ2-3, the full variable domain reads EAGVAQSPRYKIIEKRQSVAFWCNPISGHATLYWYQQILGQGPKLLIQFQNNGVVDDSQLPKDRFSAERLKGVDSTLKIQPAKLEDSAVYLCASSPFFGSGSTDTQYFGPGTRLTVL.

V is TRBV7-9 and J is TRBJ1-5; a weak D match, TRBD1 (5 bases). This CDR3 has 18 residues. Deletions cut 10 bases from V and 0 bases from J, with 25 bases between. The germline V gene has CDR1 SEHNR and CDR2 FQNEAQ (reference sequence). This CDR3 reads CATSPGGGIWSSNQPQHF. CDR3 DNA: TGTGCCACCTCCCCGGGGGGGGGTATTTGGAGTAGCAATCAGCCCCAGCATTTT.

The chain carries TRBV23-1 and TRBJ2-5; D is perhaps TRBD1 (5 bases). TRBV23-1 is an ORF, and what it does is uncertain. The V gene lost 7 bases and the J gene lost 0 bases, with 9 bases spanning the gap. This CDR3 comprises 13 residues. CDR3 loop: CASTQTDQETQYF. Here the CDR3 DNA reads TGCGCCAGCACCCAGACAGACCAAGAGACCCAGTACTTC.

The gene calls are TRBV10-2 and TRBJ2-1; D perhaps matches TRBD1 (6 bases). There are 17 residues in the CDR3. V was clipped by 6 bases and J by 1 base, with 19 bases between them. Germline V gene data show CDR1 as WSHSY and CDR2 as SAAADI. CDR3 sequence (DNA): TGCGCCAGCAGGTCCAGATATGTGGACAGTTCCTACAATGAGCAGTTCTTC. Translating it yields CASRSRYVDSSYNEQFF.

This chain joins TRBV4-2 and TRBJ1-1, with D maybe TRBD1 (6 bases). This CDR3 has 16 amino acids. V was cut by 5 bases and J by 5 bases, with 21 bases left in between. CDR1 is LGHNA, CDR2 YNFKEQ, per germline. CDR3 in amino acids: CASSGPLDSRSTEAFF. CDR3 coding DNA: TGTGCCAGCAGCGGCCCCCTGGACAGCCGATCGACTGAAGCTTTCTTT.